The source of this T cell receptor (beta chain) is a study of blood T cells in healthy people across ages. Study-level results: Estimates of total diversity, which came from one million sequenced T cells, were considered to be underestimates.

Regarding this clonotype: Its antigen is still unknown.

Isolation per sample recovered at least 6 million PBMCs. It was with a sample-barcoded 5' primer and a J-beta primer mix that a second PCR of about 6 to 12 cycles was run. TCRdb re-analysed the 5' RACE reads in MiXCR, keeping a single row per CDR3 protein. The data contain around 800,000 distinct CDR3 sequences, roughly 24% of them singletons. Trimming cost V 6 bases and J 0 bases, with 9 bases left between them. The germline V gene has CDR1 SGDLS and CDR2 YYNGEE. The CDR3 is 13 residues long. The data were also submitted as part of a second study, on T cells of mothers and their children.

Sequencing used blood. The rearrangement joins TRBV9 to TRBJ1-2; D is unresolved. This TCR came from a boy between 10 and 17 years old in good health. In DNA, the CDR3 is TGTGCCAGCACATCGGGTACTAACTATGGCTACACCTTC. Amino acid sequence: CASTSGTNYGYTF.